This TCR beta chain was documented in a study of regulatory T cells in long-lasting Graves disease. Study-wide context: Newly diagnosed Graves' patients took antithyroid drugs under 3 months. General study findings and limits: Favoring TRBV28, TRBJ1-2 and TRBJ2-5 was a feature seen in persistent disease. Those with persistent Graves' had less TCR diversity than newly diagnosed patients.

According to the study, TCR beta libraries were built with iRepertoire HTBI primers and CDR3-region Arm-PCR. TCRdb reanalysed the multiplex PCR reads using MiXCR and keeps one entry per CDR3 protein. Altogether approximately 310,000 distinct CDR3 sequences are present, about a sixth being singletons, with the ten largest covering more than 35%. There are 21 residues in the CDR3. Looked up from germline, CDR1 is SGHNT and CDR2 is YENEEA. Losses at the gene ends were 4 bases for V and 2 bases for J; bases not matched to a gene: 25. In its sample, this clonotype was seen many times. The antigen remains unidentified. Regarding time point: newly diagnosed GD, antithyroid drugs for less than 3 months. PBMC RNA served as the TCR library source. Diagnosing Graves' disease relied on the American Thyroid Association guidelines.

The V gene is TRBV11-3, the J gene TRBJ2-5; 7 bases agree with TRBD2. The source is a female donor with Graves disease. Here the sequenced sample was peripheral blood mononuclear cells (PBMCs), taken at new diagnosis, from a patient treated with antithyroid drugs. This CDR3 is CASSSRTWDYRHSLYQETQYF. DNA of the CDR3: TGTGCCAGCAGCTCTCGAACCTGGGACTACCGACACTCTTTGTATCAAGAGACCCAGTACTTC.